This TCR beta chain was identified in a study of brain T cells in children with intractable seizures. Study-level points and caveats: HCMV serostatus was not known, and viral specificity came from CDR3 similarity only.

The data were produced by immunoSEQ multiplex PCR, yet TCRdb's version contains in-frame clones alone and is incomplete. The table shows fewer than 150,000 clones, with 85% to 95% occurring only once. To note about this clone: Its antigen remains unidentified.

Before surgery, patients took at least one anti-epileptic drug. CDR3 length: 14 amino acids. Germline lookup yields CDR1 MNHEY and CDR2 SVGEGT. V shed 2 bases and J shed 4 bases, with 10 bases lying between them. The clonotype comes from a boy under two years old with hemimegalencephaly and intractable seizures. The source material was peripheral blood, sampled at surgery. The chain recombines TRBV6-2 or TRBV6-3 with TRBJ2-3, with a weak D call TRBD2 (5 bases). CDR3 sequence (DNA): TGTGCCAGCAGTTACAGGGAGTGGTCAGATACGCAGTATTTT. Protein sequence: CASSYREWSDTQYF.